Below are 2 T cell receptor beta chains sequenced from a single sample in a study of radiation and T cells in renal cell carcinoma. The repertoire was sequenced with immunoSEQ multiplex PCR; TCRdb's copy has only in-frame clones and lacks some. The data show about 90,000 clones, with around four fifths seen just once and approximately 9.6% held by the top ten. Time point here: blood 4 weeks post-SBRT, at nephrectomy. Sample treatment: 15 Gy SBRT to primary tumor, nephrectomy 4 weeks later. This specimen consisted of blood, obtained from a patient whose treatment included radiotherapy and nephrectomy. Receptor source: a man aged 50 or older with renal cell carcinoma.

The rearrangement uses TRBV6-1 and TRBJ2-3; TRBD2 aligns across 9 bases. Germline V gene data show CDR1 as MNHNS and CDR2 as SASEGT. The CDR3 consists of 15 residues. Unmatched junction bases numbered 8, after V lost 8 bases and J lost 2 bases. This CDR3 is CASVELAGPTDTQYF. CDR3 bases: TGTGCCAGCGTGGAACTAGCGGGCCCCACAGATACGCAGTATTTT.

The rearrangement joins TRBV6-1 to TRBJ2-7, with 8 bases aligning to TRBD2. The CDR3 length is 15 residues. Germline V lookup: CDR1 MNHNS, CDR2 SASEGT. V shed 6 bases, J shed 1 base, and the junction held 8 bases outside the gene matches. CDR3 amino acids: CASRVSSGPSYEQYF. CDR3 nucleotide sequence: TGTGCCAGCAGGGTCTCTAGCGGGCCATCCTACGAGCAGTACTTC.